Listed here are 17 T cell receptor beta chains from one sample, sequenced in a study of cytomegalovirus exposure and HLA in healthy donors. The PCR had 60 Vbeta and 13 Jbeta primers. Measured with immunoSEQ multiplex PCR; TCRdb has only the in-frame clones, and not every one. The sample holds approximately 200,000 clones, 60% to 85% seen once. Sequencing was performed on PBMCs. All receptors derive from a man in his forties in good health and CMV-seronegative.

The chain links TRBV19 to TRBJ1-4; D possibly corresponds to TRBD1 (5 bases). Germline V gene data show CDR1 as LNHDA and CDR2 as SQIVND (reference sequence). The CDR3 loop spans 15 amino acids. Deletions cut 6 bases from V and 7 bases from J, with 18 bases between. CDR3 amino acids: CASSNERGSGEKLFF. The CDR3 region has the DNA TGTGCCAGTAGCAATGAGCGGGGGTCGGGTGAAAAACTGTTTTTT.

J is TRBJ1-5 and V is TRBV7-9; TRBD1 might be the D (6 bases). The V and J ends lost 6 bases and 3 bases respectively, with 9 bases between them. The germline CDR1 and CDR2 sequences are SEHNR and FQNEAQ (reference sequence). CDR3 length equals 13 residues. The CDR3 coding sequence is TGTGCCAGCAGATACAGGGTCAATCAGCCCCAGCATTTT. This sequence encodes CASRYRVNQPQHF.

The chain couples TRBV5-1 to TRBJ2-7; 8 nucleotides align to TRBD1. V lost 4 bases and J lost 3; bases outside the gene matches: 12. The CDR3 contains 16 residues. The germline V gene encodes CDR1 SGHRS and CDR2 YFSETQ. The CDR3 bases are TGCGCCAGCAGCAGAGGAGGACAGGGTGACTTCTACGAGCAGTACTTC. Its protein product is CASSRGGQGDFYEQYF.

J is TRBJ2-2 and V is TRBV19; 15 positions match TRBD2. The CDR3 is 20 amino acids. Germline V CDR1 and CDR2: LNHDA, SQIVND (reference sequence). J was trimmed by 3 bases and V by 0 bases; bases with no gene match: 8. CDR3 region: CASSIDLRTSGRADTGELFF. CDR3 DNA: TGTGCCAGTAGTATAGATCTTAGGACTAGCGGGAGGGCCGACACCGGGGAGCTGTTTTTT.

In its sample, this clone was seen once. CDR3 nucleotides: TGTGCCAGCAGCCGAGACAGGGGTAGCAATCAGCCCCAGCATTTT. Translating gives CASSRDRGSNQPQHF. This chain connects TRBV5-6 to TRBJ1-5, with TRBD1 matching over 8 bases. Trimming took 4 bases from V and 0 from J; bases not matched to a gene: 3. Germline values: CDR1 SGHDT, CDR2 YYEEEE. The CDR3 runs 15 residues.

This chain uses TRBV6-1 with TRBJ1-1, with D tentatively TRBD1 (5 bases). V was cut by 5 bases and J by 5 bases, with 9 bases left in between. This CDR3 is 12 amino acids long. Germline V gene lookup returns CDR1 MNHNS and CDR2 SASEGT. CDR3 sequence (DNA): TGTGCCAGCAGTTCAGGGCCAACTGAAGCTTTCTTT. Protein sequence: CASSSGPTEAFF.

The rearrangement links TRBV4-3 to TRBJ1-6; D is uncertain. The V gene lost 2 bases and the J gene lost 8 bases, with 10 bases spanning the gap. This CDR3 region has 14 residues. CDR1 is LGHNA, CDR2 YSLEER, per germline. This chain's CDR3 is CASSQQSRDSPLHF. DNA for the CDR3: TGCGCCAGCAGCCAACAGTCCCGGGATTCACCCCTCCACTTT.

The table lists this clone with a count of one. Here the CDR3 reads CAWATGTNTGELFF. In nucleotides, the CDR3 is TGTGCCTGGGCGACGGGGACGAACACCGGGGAGCTGTTTTTT. The gene calls are TRBV30 and TRBJ2-2; tentative D call: TRBD2 (5 bases). This CDR3 spans 14 amino acids. From germline, CDR1 is GTSNPN and CDR2 SVGIG (reference sequence). Trimming took 5 bases from V and 0 from J, leaving 10 bases between them.

The rearrangement links TRBV2 to TRBJ2-1; D is possibly TRBD1 (5 bases). The germline CDR1 and CDR2 sequences are SNHLY and FYNNEI. This CDR3 has 13 residues. Between the trimmed V and J ends, which lost 3 bases and 6 bases, there was a span of 9 bases. The CDR3 loop reads CASSEGPGNEQFF. CDR3 in DNA: TGTGCCAGCAGTGAGGGGCCAGGCAATGAGCAGTTCTTC.

The V call is TRBV6-1, the J call TRBJ2-3; TRBD2 matches 7 bases. Losses at the gene ends were 5 bases for V and 2 bases for J; bases not matched to a gene: 1. This CDR3 contains 13 residues. In germline, CDR1 is MNHNS, CDR2 SASEGT. The CDR3 DNA reads as TGTGCCAGCAGTAGCGGGGCCACAGATACGCAGTATTTT. Amino acid sequence: CASSSGATDTQYF.

The chain has TRBV18 and TRBJ1-1; D is unclear. Germline CDR1 and CDR2: KGHSH and LQKENI. This CDR3 region has 15 residues. V lost 6 bases, J lost 0 bases, and 14 bases lay in between. The CDR3 reads CASSPLVTLNTEAFF. CDR3 coding DNA: TGTGCCAGCTCCCCCTTAGTGACTTTGAACACTGAAGCTTTCTTT.

This clone was picked up a small number of times. This chain uses TRBV5-1 with TRBJ2-1; D might be TRBD2 (6 bases). V lost 4 bases and J lost 9, with 20 bases in between. Germline assignment: CDR1 SGHRS and CDR2 YFSETQ. The CDR3 spans 15 residues. CDR3 in DNA: TGCGCCAGCAGCCCGGCCCTAGCGACCGGAGGTGAGCAGTTCTTC. Encoded protein: CASSPALATGGEQFF.

This clone was seen only a few times. The rearrangement joins TRBV5-1 to TRBJ2-1; 10 nucleotides agree with TRBD2. The germline V gene has CDR1 SGHRS and CDR2 YFSETQ. V lost 0 bases to trimming and J lost 7 bases; unmatched junction nucleotides: 4. The CDR3 covers 15 residues. CDR3 sequence (DNA): TGCGCCAGCAGCTTGGAAGCGGGAGGGCGAAATGAGCAGTTCTTC. As protein: CASSLEAGGRNEQFF.

The chain employs TRBV2 and TRBJ2-7; D is possibly TRBD1 (5 bases). The ends were cut back, 5 bases at V and 3 bases at J, with 14 bases in the middle. This CDR3 has 14 residues. Germline CDR1 SNHLY, CDR2 FYNNEI. The CDR3 loop reads CASSRGRVNYEQYF. The CDR3 DNA reads as TGTGCCAGCAGTAGGGGCAGGGTGAACTACGAGCAGTACTTC.

The genes are TRBV6-1 and TRBJ2-7; 9 bases are a match to TRBD1. The CDR3 has 14 amino acids. Germline CDR1 is MNHNS and CDR2 is SASEGT. The V and J ends lost 8 bases and 3 bases, in that order; junction bases with no gene match: 8. The chain's CDR3 is CASGYTGGSYEQYF. In DNA form, the CDR3 reads TGTGCCAGCGGATATACAGGGGGCAGCTACGAGCAGTACTTC.

The chain is built from TRBV2 and TRBJ2-7; 11 bases fit TRBD2. The assigned J gene may be wrong: the sequence end matches TRBJ2-1 better. The CDR3 totals 14 residues. CDR1 is SNHLY, CDR2 FYNNEI, per germline. The CDR3 spells CASSETSGMNEQFF. The CDR3 DNA reads TGTGCCAGCAGTGAGACTAGCGGGATGAATGAGCAGTTCTTC.

The CDR3 DNA sequence: TGTGCCAGCAGCGGAACTAGCGGGGGTTTTTACGAGCAGTACTTC. Encoded protein: CASSGTSGGFYEQYF. The chain recombines TRBV7-9 with TRBJ2-7; 11 nucleotides match TRBD2. Germline V gives CDR1 SEHNR, CDR2 FQNEAQ (reference sequence). The CDR3 sequence is 15 residues long. V lost 5 bases to trimming and J lost 4 bases; unmatched junction nucleotides: 7.